This T cell receptor (beta chain) was sequenced for a study of T cell responses to AZD1222 COVID-19 vaccine. On the study more broadly: Pooling of second doses given at about 4 or about 12 weeks was done.

TCRdb keeps only in-frame clones here, not all; method: immunoSEQ multiplex PCR. The table includes 120,000 to 150,000 clones, 93% detected once. The CDR3 is made up of 13 amino acids. V lost 3 bases and J lost 7, with 11 bases in between. Per the germline V gene, CDR1 is LGHDT and CDR2 is YNNKEL (reference sequence). Note on this clone: No antigen is known for it.

Study-wide findings and caveats: Nearly half of unique spike-specific TCRs reportedly avoided B.1.351 and B.1.1.7 mutated regions. Most donors were white British and more were female, and clonal diversity was possibly underestimated.

Specimen: peripheral blood, collected on day 0 of AZD1222 vaccination. The V and J genes are TRBV3-1 (or the pseudogene TRBV3-2) and TRBJ2-3; D gene uncertain. This TCR came from an adult in good health. The CDR3 reads CASSQTLRNTQYF. The CDR3 DNA follows: TGTGCCAGCAGCCAGACCTTGCGGAATACGCAGTATTTT.